A selection of T cell receptor beta chains follows, all from one sample in a study of blood T cell repertoires in COVID-19. The table came from immunoSEQ multiplex PCR; TCRdb's copy has only in-frame clones and leaves some out. Of just under 95,000 clones in the sample, about 80% were seen once. The sample comprised peripheral blood. These receptors all stem from a human donor in a cohort sampled during active COVID-19. CDR3s include the opening cysteine and the closing phenylalanine or tryptophan. Each record gives: CDR3 protein, CDR3 DNA, D gene, J gene, clone size, V gene. D genes are given only for firm matches. Only some rows state a clone size, as once, few, many or a class for expanded clones.

CASSPGGGADQPQHF	TGTGCCAGTAGCCCGGGGGGAGGGGCCGATCAGCCCCAGCATTTT	NA	TRBJ1-5	NA	TRBV19
CASSGPAGVHRGANVLTF	TGTGCCAGCAGTGGGCCAGCGGGAGTACATCGTGGGGCCAACGTCCTGACTTTC	TRBD2	TRBJ2-6	NA	TRBV2
CASSSTRRERGEQYF	TGTGCCAGCAGCTCGACAAGGCGGGAGAGAGGCGAGCAGTACTTC	TRBD2	TRBJ2-7	NA	TRBV11-2
CASSPSYEQYF	TGTGCCAGCAGTCCATCCTACGAGCAGTACTTC	NA	TRBJ2-7	NA	TRBV12-3/TRBV12-4
CASSPQRIRNQPQHF	TGTGCCAGCTCACCACAACGCATTAGAAATCAGCCCCAGCATTTT	NA	TRBJ1-5	NA	TRBV18
CASSTRGLAVEHEQYF	TGTGCCAGCAGCACGCGCGGGCTAGCAGTCGAGCACGAGCAGTACTTC	NA	TRBJ2-7	once	TRBV3-1/TRBV3-2
CASSQFTGSHEQYF	TGTGCCAGCAGCCAGTTCACAGGGAGCCACGAGCAGTACTTC	NA	TRBJ2-7	NA	TRBV3-1/TRBV3-2
CASSLGAGTGGSSYNSPLHF	TGTGCCAGCAGCTTAGGTGCCGGGACAGGGGGTAGCTCCTATAATTCACCCCTCCACTTT	TRBD1	TRBJ1-6	NA	TRBV7-6
CASSLGTQGGRSEFF	TGTGCCAGCAGCTTAGGGACACAGGGGGGAAGGTCCGAGTTCTTC	TRBD1	TRBJ2-1	few	TRBV7-9
CSTQSGTGLLGYTF	TGCAGCACTCAATCCGGGACAGGGTTGTTAGGCTACACCTTC	TRBD1	TRBJ1-2	few	TRBV29-1
CASSPDRVDNQPQHF	TGTGCCAGCTCACCGGACAGGGTGGACAATCAGCCCCAGCATTTT	TRBD1	TRBJ1-5	few	TRBV18
CASSPQPGKLETQYF	TGTGCCAGCAGCCCCCAGCCGGGGAAATTAGAGACCCAGTACTTC	NA	TRBJ2-5	NA	TRBV3-1/TRBV3-2
CASSYLAGVQETQYF	TGTGCCAGCAGTTACCTAGCGGGAGTACAAGAGACCCAGTACTTC	TRBD2	TRBJ2-5	NA	TRBV6-6
CASSLKAVLGYTF	TGTGCCAGCAGCCTTAAGGCGGTGCTGGGCTACACCTTC	NA	TRBJ1-2	NA	TRBV14
CASSRDGGSYEQYF	TGCGCCAGCAGCAGAGACGGGGGCTCCTACGAGCAGTACTTC	NA	TRBJ2-7	NA	TRBV5-1
CASSLAGSSGNTIYF	TGTGCCAGCAGCTTAGCCGGGAGCTCTGGAAACACCATATATTTT	NA	TRBJ1-3	NA	TRBV7-9
CASSKGGQGVADTQYF	TGTGCCAGCAGCAAGGGGGGACAGGGTGTCGCAGATACGCAGTATTTT	NA	TRBJ2-3	NA	TRBV21-1
CASNAGGLGEKLFF	TGTGCCAGCAACGCGGGGGGGTTGGGTGAAAAACTGTTTTTT	NA	TRBJ1-4	NA	TRBV28
CASSFQLAAGMDTQYF	TGTGCCAGCAGCTTTCAACTAGCGGCGGGTATGGATACGCAGTATTTT	TRBD2	TRBJ2-3	NA	TRBV5-4
CVRSLHQVKITEAFF	TGTGTCAGAAGCTTACACCAGGTTAAGATCACTGAAGCTTTCTTT	NA	TRBJ1-1	NA	TRBV7-5
CASSQEGSATSLANEQFF	TGCGCCAGCAGCCAAGAGGGGTCTGCGACTAGTCTAGCCAATGAGCAGTTCTTC	NA	TRBJ2-1	NA	TRBV4-1
CASTWTGGTDTEAFF	TGTGCCAGTACATGGACAGGGGGCACGGACACTGAAGCTTTCTTT	TRBD1	TRBJ1-1	once	TRBV19
CASSRLAGYRYEQYF	TGTGCCAGCTCCCGCCTCGCGGGCTACCGCTACGAGCAGTACTTC	NA	TRBJ2-7	NA	TRBV7-9
CASSPNDRMNTEAFF	TGTGCCAGCAGTCCTAACGACAGGATGAACACTGAAGCTTTCTTT	NA	TRBJ1-1	NA	TRBV28
CASRKSPGQGGHEQYF	TGTGCCAGTAGGAAGTCACCGGGACAGGGGGGCCACGAGCAGTACTTC	TRBD1	TRBJ2-7	NA	TRBV19
CASSPGQGAYEQYF	TGTGCCAGCTCACCGGGACAGGGGGCCTACGAGCAGTACTTC	TRBD1	TRBJ2-7	NA	TRBV18
CASSRRLLRELDYNEQFF	TGTGCCAGCAGCCGGCGGCTGTTGCGGGAGTTGGATTACAATGAGCAGTTCTTC	NA	TRBJ2-1	NA	TRBV21-1
CASTGSGTGELFF	TGTGCCAGCACAGGGTCGGGCACCGGGGAGCTGTTTTTT	NA	TRBJ2-2	NA	TRBV27
CASSLPGGVGGYTF	TGTGCCAGCAGTTTGCCAGGGGGCGTTGGTGGCTACACCTTC	TRBD1	TRBJ1-2	NA	TRBV27
CASSGGTEKGEKLFF	TGCGCCAGCAGCGGCGGGACAGAGAAAGGTGAAAAACTGTTTTTT	TRBD1	TRBJ1-4	NA	TRBV5-1
CASNAGRYNEAFF	TGTGCCAGTAACGCAGGAAGATACAATGAAGCTTTCTTT	NA	TRBJ1-1	few	TRBV19
CASSLLASGKGEQYF	TGTGCCAGCAGCTTATTGGCTAGCGGGAAGGGCGAGCAGTACTTC	TRBD2	TRBJ2-7	NA	TRBV7-2
CASRRQGTDTQYF	TGTGCCAGCAGGCGACAGGGCACAGATACGCAGTATTTT	NA	TRBJ2-3	NA	TRBV6-5
CASSPRRGGSYEQYF	TGTGCCAGCAGCCCTCGGCGGGGAGGCTCCTACGAGCAGTACTTC	NA	TRBJ2-7	NA	TRBV13
CASSPGVYSNQPQHF	TGTGCCAGCTCACCAGGAGTCTATAGCAATCAGCCCCAGCATTTT	NA	TRBJ1-5	NA	TRBV18
CASSSQGSSYEQYF	TGTGCCAGCAGCTCACAGGGTAGTTCCTACGAGCAGTACTTC	NA	TRBJ2-7	NA	TRBV7-8
CASSVRPGTTSTNTGELFF	TGTGCCAGCAGCGTCCGCCCCGGGACTACCAGTACGAACACCGGGGAGCTGTTTTTT	TRBD2	TRBJ2-2	NA	TRBV9
CATYRVYGYTF	TGTGCCACCTACCGGGTCTATGGCTACACCTTC	NA	TRBJ1-2	few	TRBV28
CASSLFGEETQYF	TGTGCCAGCAGCCTATTCGGAGAAGAGACCCAGTACTTC	NA	TRBJ2-5	NA	TRBV3-1/TRBV3-2
CASSLARSQNTEAFF	TGCGCCAGCAGCTTGGCCAGATCTCAGAACACTGAAGCTTTCTTT	NA	TRBJ1-1	NA	TRBV5-1
CASSPPTGAGANVLTF	TGTGCCAGCTCACCACCGACAGGGGCTGGGGCCAACGTCCTGACTTTC	TRBD1	TRBJ2-6	NA	TRBV18
CASSELTSGSYEQYF	TGTGCCAGCAGTGAATTGACTAGCGGCTCCTACGAGCAGTACTTC	TRBD2	TRBJ2-7	NA	TRBV25-1
CASSLTGEGYGYTF	TGTGCCAGCTCACTGACAGGGGAGGGCTATGGCTACACCTTC	TRBD1	TRBJ1-2	NA	TRBV18
CASSWWGQGYTEAFF	TGTGCCAGCAGCTGGTGGGGACAGGGATACACTGAAGCTTTCTTT	TRBD1	TRBJ1-1	NA	TRBV5-6
CARDERGAGYEQYF	TGCGCCAGAGACGAACGGGGGGCAGGGTACGAGCAGTACTTC	NA	TRBJ2-7	NA	TRBV23-1
CASSGEPSSSGANVLTF	TGTGCCAGCAGCGGGGAGCCTAGCAGCTCTGGGGCCAACGTCCTGACTTTC	NA	TRBJ2-6	NA	TRBV9
CASSLGTSGRAIYEQYF	TGTGCCAGCTCGCTCGGGACTAGCGGACGTGCCATCTACGAGCAGTACTTC	TRBD2	TRBJ2-7	NA	TRBV18
CASSLVSGGELFF	TGTGCCAGCAGCTTAGTATCGGGCGGGGAGCTGTTTTTT	NA	TRBJ2-2	NA	TRBV7-9
CASSPPSGRETQYF	TGTGCCAGCTCACCACCTAGCGGGCGGGAGACCCAGTACTTC	TRBD2	TRBJ2-5	NA	TRBV18
CASKMEGASGTQYF	TGTGCCAGCAAAATGGAAGGTGCATCGGGGACCCAGTACTTC	NA	TRBJ2-5	once	TRBV6-5
CASYRGPSYEQYF	TGTGCCAGCTACAGGGGTCCCTCCTACGAGCAGTACTTC	TRBD1	TRBJ2-7	NA	TRBV5-8
CASSPGGFKETQYF	TGCGCCAGCAGCCCCGGGGGTTTTAAAGAGACCCAGTACTTC	NA	TRBJ2-5	NA	TRBV4-1
CASSPFRLGLEQETQYF	TGTGCCAGCTCACCTTTTCGACTGGGGCTAGAACAAGAGACCCAGTACTTC	NA	TRBJ2-5	NA	TRBV18
CASSQGQGGQPQHF	TGTGCCAGCAGCCAGGGGCAGGGCGGTCAGCCCCAGCATTTT	NA	TRBJ1-5	NA	TRBV3-1/TRBV3-2
CAWKGQASYNSPLHF	TGTGCCTGGAAAGGACAGGCATCCTATAATTCACCCCTCCACTTT	TRBD1	TRBJ1-6	NA	TRBV30
CASSLISGRAYNEQFF	TGCGCCAGCAGCTTAATTAGCGGGAGGGCCTACAATGAGCAGTTCTTC	TRBD2	TRBJ2-1	once	TRBV5-1